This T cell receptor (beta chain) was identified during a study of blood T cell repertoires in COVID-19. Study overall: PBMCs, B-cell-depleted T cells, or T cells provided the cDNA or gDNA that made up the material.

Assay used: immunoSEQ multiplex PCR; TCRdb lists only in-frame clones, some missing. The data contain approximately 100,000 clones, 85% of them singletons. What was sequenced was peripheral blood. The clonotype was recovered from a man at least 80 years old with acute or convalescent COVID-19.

The CDR3 DNA reads as TGTGCCAGCTCACCACGCGGGGCACAGAACACTGAAGCTTTCTTT. It encodes CASSPRGAQNTEAFF. The rearrangement joins TRBV18 to TRBJ1-1; tentatively, D is TRBD1 (5 bases). The V and J ends lost 1 base and 1 base respectively, with 10 bases between them. The germline V gene encodes CDR1 KGHSH and CDR2 LQKENI. This CDR3 spans 15 amino acids.